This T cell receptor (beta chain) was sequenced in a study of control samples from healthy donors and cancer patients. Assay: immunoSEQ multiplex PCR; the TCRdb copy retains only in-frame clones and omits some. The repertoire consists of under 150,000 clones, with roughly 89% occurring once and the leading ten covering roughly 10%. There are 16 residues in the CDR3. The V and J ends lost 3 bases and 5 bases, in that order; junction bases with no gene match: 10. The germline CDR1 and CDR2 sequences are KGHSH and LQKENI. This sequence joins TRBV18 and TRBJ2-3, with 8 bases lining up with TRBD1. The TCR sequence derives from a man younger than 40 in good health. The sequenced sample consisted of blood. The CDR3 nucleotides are TGTGCCAGCTCACCCCAGGGGGCGCGGTCGCAAGATACGCAGTATTTT. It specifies CASSPQGARSQDTQYF.